This entry lists 15 T cell receptor beta chains sequenced from one sample in a study of human versus mouse CDR3 diversity and MHC coevolution. Profiled with immunoSEQ multiplex PCR; TCRdb holds only in-frame clones, not every one. The data hold tens of thousands of clones, with just over 90% observed a single time. Sequencing input: naive CD4+ T cells from blood. Specified subset: CD45RO-negative CD62L-positive naive CD4 T cells. These receptors all stem from a person between 25 and 70 years old in good health.

This chain links TRBV5-5 with TRBJ1-4, with D perhaps matching TRBD1 (5 bases). This CDR3 has 15 amino acids. The V gene lost 4 bases and the J gene lost 0 bases, with 10 bases spanning the gap. CDR1 SGHKS and CDR2 YYEKEE come from the germline V gene (reference sequence). The CDR3 region is CASSPGGATNEKLFF. Here the CDR3 DNA reads TGTGCCAGCAGCCCCGGGGGTGCAACTAATGAAAAACTGTTTTTT.

The chain carries TRBV6-5 and TRBJ2-2, with 10 bases lining up with TRBD2. Germline-derived CDR1 and CDR2 are MNHEY and SVGAGI. J was trimmed by 5 bases and V by 2 bases; bases with no gene match: 5. The CDR3 contains 16 residues. CDR3 sequence: CASSYPSGSGTGELFF. For the CDR3, the DNA is TGTGCCAGCAGTTACCCTAGCGGGAGCGGTACCGGGGAGCTGTTTTTT.

This clone was seen just once. The chain has TRBV19 and TRBJ2-2; no definite D call. The ends were cut back, 4 bases at V and 7 bases at J, with 10 bases in the middle. This CDR3 region has 13 residues. Germline V lookup: CDR1 LNHDA, CDR2 SQIVND (reference sequence). The CDR3, as DNA: TGTGCCAGTAGTAGACGGGTGGTCGGGGAGCTGTTTTTT. This codes for CASSRRVVGELFF.

The rearrangement links TRBV7-9 to TRBJ2-5, with D perhaps TRBD1 (6 bases). The J call may not be correct, given that the DNA end is closer to TRBJ2-7. The germline CDR1 and CDR2 sequences are SEHNR and FQNEAQ (reference sequence). The CDR3 length is 14 residues. The CDR3 is CASSIQGTLYEQYF. In DNA form, the CDR3 reads TGTGCCAGCAGCATACAGGGTACCCTCTACGAGCAGTACTTC.

The chain recombines TRBV11-2 with TRBJ2-1, with 14 positions matching TRBD2. Germline V lookup: CDR1 SGHAT, CDR2 FQNNGV. CDR3 length equals 15 residues. V shed 5 bases, J shed 7 bases, and the junction held 4 bases outside the gene matches. This CDR3 reads CASSQGLAGANEQFF. The CDR3 nucleotides are TGTGCCAGCAGCCAGGGACTAGCGGGGGCAAATGAGCAGTTCTTC.

The chain is built from TRBV29-1 and TRBJ2-5; 11 nucleotides align to TRBD2. This CDR3 contains 15 residues. The trim removed 3 bases at V and 7 bases at J, leaving 10 bases unmatched. Germline V gene data show CDR1 as SQVTM and CDR2 as ANQGSEA. The CDR3 loop reads CSVDTSGSFGATQYF. The CDR3 DNA follows: TGCAGCGTTGACACTAGCGGGAGTTTTGGGGCGACCCAGTACTTC. Full variable domain (missing parts from reference TRBV29-1 and TRBJ2-5): SAVISQKPSRDICQRGTSLTIQCQVDSQVTMMFWYRQQPGQSLTLIATANQGSEATYESGFVIDKFPISRPNLTFSTLTVSNMSPEDSSIYLCSVDTSGSFGATQYFGPGTRLLVL.

The gene calls are TRBV6-5 and TRBJ2-1; D might be TRBD1 (7 bases). CDR3 length equals 15 residues. V lost 2 bases, J lost 6 bases, and 14 bases lay in between. Germline CDR1 and CDR2: MNHEY and SVGAGI. The CDR3 bases are TGTGCCAGCAGTTACGTCCAGGGGGGCGGCAATGAGCAGTTCTTC. Its translation is CASSYVQGGGNEQFF.

V usage is TRBV19 and J usage is TRBJ2-3, with 12 bases that match TRBD2. Germline V gene sequence: CDR1 LNHDA, CDR2 SQIVND (reference sequence). The CDR3 is made up of 16 amino acids. V lost 3 bases, J lost 3 bases, and 4 bases stayed unmatched. The CDR3 DNA is TGTGCCAGTAGTATCCGACTAGCGGGAGTAACAGATACGCAGTATTTT. Residues: CASSIRLAGVTDTQYF.

This chain links TRBV9 with TRBJ2-3; a weak D match, TRBD1 (6 bases). CDR3 length: 16 residues. CDR1 and CDR2 (germline): SGDLS, YYNGEE. The germline V and J ends were trimmed by 0 bases and 6 bases, with 17 bases remaining between them. The CDR3 region has the DNA TGTGCCAGCAGCGTAGGTGGGGGCATAAGGGTGGATACGCAGTATTTT. It is translated as CASSVGGGIRVDTQYF.

This sequence joins TRBV18 and TRBJ2-7; unclear D gene. Germline loops: CDR1 KGHSH, CDR2 LQKENI. V shed 3 bases and J shed 2 bases, with 11 bases lying between them. This CDR3 spans 14 amino acids. CDR3 nucleotide sequence: TGTGCCAGCTCACCTCTTAGTTCTACCTACGAGCAGTACTTC. This sequence encodes CASSPLSSTYEQYF.

V and J are TRBV4-1 and TRBJ2-3; D remains ambiguous. CDR1 and CDR2 from the germline V gene are MGHRA and YSYEKL. With 2 bases removed from V and 3 bases from J, the gap between germline ends came to 6 bases. The CDR3 extends over 13 amino acids. This chain's CDR3 is CASSQPGTDTQYF. The DNA of the CDR3 is TGCGCCAGCAGCCAACCCGGTACAGATACGCAGTATTTT.

V gene TRBV7-2 combines with J gene TRBJ1-1; D may be TRBD1 (6 bases). The germline CDR1 and CDR2 sequences are SGHTA and FQGNSA. The CDR3 is made up of 12 amino acids. The V end was cut by 5 bases, the J end by 8 bases, with 12 bases between. For the CDR3, the DNA is TGTGCCAGCAGCAGAAATACAGGGGAAGCTTTCTTT. Translating it yields CASSRNTGEAFF.

The chain employs TRBV7-3 and TRBJ2-3; D remains ambiguous. In germline, CDR1 is SGHTA, CDR2 FQGTGA. Trimming took 5 bases from V and 3 from J, leaving 9 bases between them. This CDR3 spans 13 amino acids. CDR3 nucleotides: TGTGCCAGCAGCGGTTCAGAAACAGATACGCAGTATTTT. This sequence encodes CASSGSETDTQYF.

The chain uses TRBV18 and TRBJ1-5, with 11 bases aligning to TRBD1. Trimming cost V 6 bases and J 5 bases; bases outside gene matches: 6. Per the germline V gene, CDR1 is KGHSH and CDR2 is LQKENI. The CDR3 sequence is 15 residues long. The CDR3 loop reads CASSLDRGRDQPQHF. The CDR3 bases are TGTGCCAGCTCCTTGGACAGGGGGCGAGATCAGCCCCAGCATTTT. Based on the CDR3 plus reference TRBV18 and TRBJ1-5, the full variable domain is NAGVMQNPRHLVRRRGQEARLRCSPMKGHSHVYWYRQLPEEGLKFMVYLQKENIIDESGMPKERFSAEFPKEGPSILRIQQVVRGDSAAYFCASSLDRGRDQPQHFGDGTRLSIL.

The chain couples TRBV9 to TRBJ2-1; 8 bases align to TRBD2. V gave up 4 bases and J gave up 6 bases; unmatched junction bases: 9. CDR1 is SGDLS and CDR2 is YYNGEE in the germline V gene. This CDR3 comprises 15 residues. CDR3 loop: CASSTLPGGPNEQFF. The CDR3 coding sequence is TGTGCCAGCAGCACTCTCCCGGGAGGGCCCAATGAGCAGTTCTTC.